What follows are 30 T cell receptor beta chains derived from one specimen sequenced in a study of T cell clones after liver transplantation. Profiling relied on immunoSEQ multiplex PCR, and the TCRdb table lists in-frame clones only, not all of them. The sample yields fewer than 15,000 clones, approximately 73% seen once. This sample comprised CD8+ T cells from blood, obtained at the 22-month timepoint. The receptors originated from a human patient who received a liver transplant. Some of the T cells might come from the graft donor.

V usage is TRBV4-3 and J usage is TRBJ2-7; the D gene is possibly TRBD1 (6 bases). The CDR3 is 15 amino acids. V lost 1 base, J lost 3 bases, and 13 bases lay in between. CDR1 is LGHNA and CDR2 is YSLEER in the germline V gene. DNA of the CDR3: TGCGCCAGCAGCCAAGTTCTGGGACATAACTACGAGCAGTACTTC. Protein product: CASSQVLGHNYEQYF.

The chain combines TRBV7-3 with TRBJ1-3, with TRBD1 matching over 10 bases. This CDR3 comprises 15 residues. Per germline, CDR1 SGHTA and CDR2 FQGTGA. Losses at the gene ends were 5 bases for V and 8 bases for J; bases not matched to a gene: 9. CDR3: CASSPTGQGLDTIYF. The CDR3 coding sequence is TGTGCCAGCAGCCCCACGGGACAGGGGTTGGACACCATATATTTT.

V and J are TRBV5-1 and TRBJ1-4; 8 nucleotides agree with TRBD1. With V trimmed by 4 bases and J by 3 bases, 5 bases remained unmatched. The CDR3 is 15 residues long. Germline V CDR1 and CDR2: SGHRS, YFSETQ. The CDR3 sequence: CASSAAGGPNEKLFF. CDR3 sequence (DNA): TGCGCCAGCAGCGCGGCAGGGGGCCCTAATGAAAAACTGTTTTTT.

This chain joins TRBV7-3 and TRBJ2-5; D tentatively reads TRBD1 or TRBD2 (5 bases each). V was trimmed by 6 bases and J by 8 bases, leaving 25 bases between them. This CDR3 region has 16 residues. Germline CDR1 is SGHTA and CDR2 is FQGTGA. CDR3: CASSRSRDGRQLTQYF. CDR3 in DNA: TGTGCCAGCAGTCGTTCTCGGGACGGGCGGCAACTAACCCAGTACTTC.

Only one count was recorded for this clone. The rearrangement joins TRBV9 to TRBJ2-3; 7 nucleotides agree with TRBD1. Germline assignment: CDR1 SGDLS and CDR2 YYNGEE. The ends lost 4 bases at V and 6 bases at J; junction bases unmatched: 8. The CDR3 consists of 14 residues. DNA for the CDR3: TGTGCCAGCAGCACAAACAGGGGTTGGGATACGCAGTATTTT. As protein: CASSTNRGWDTQYF.

The chain combines TRBV6-6 with TRBJ2-7; D is possibly TRBD2 (5 bases). Trimming stripped 5 bases from V and 0 bases from J, with 17 bases between. The CDR3 runs 16 residues. Germline CDR1 MNHNY, CDR2 SVGAGI (reference sequence). CDR3 coding DNA: TGTGCCAGCAGTGCACTGCGGGTACCTTACTCCTACGAGCAGTACTTC. Its protein is CASSALRVPYSYEQYF.

Details on this clone: This sample also contains other DNA sequences that code for the same CDR3. The J gene is TRBJ2-3, the V gene TRBV9; no clear D gene. V lost 0 bases to trimming and J lost 6 bases, with 5 bases between them. Germline values: CDR1 SGDLS, CDR2 YYNGEE. The CDR3 is 12 amino acids. For the CDR3, the DNA is TGTGCCAGCAGCGTAGGTAGTGATACGCAGTATTTT. Protein: CASSVGSDTQYF.

This clone is a singleton in its sample. The chain combines TRBV29-1 with TRBJ2-7, with unresolved D. CDR1 and CDR2 (germline): SQVTM, ANQGSEA. This CDR3 is 12 amino acids long. V was trimmed by 2 bases and J by 3 bases, leaving 8 bases between them. The CDR3 DNA follows: TGCAGCGTTGAAACCACGGACTACGAGCAGTACTTC. Protein sequence: CSVETTDYEQYF.

This sequence joins TRBV5-5 and TRBJ2-7; 7 nucleotides match TRBD1. Trimming took 0 bases from V and 4 from J; bases not matched to a gene: 10. This CDR3 is built from 16 residues. Germline values: CDR1 SGHKS, CDR2 YYEKEE (reference sequence). CDR3 bases: TGTGCCAGCAGCTTGGGTTCGGCCAGGGGGTTGTACGAGCAGTACTTC. This sequence encodes CASSLGSARGLYEQYF.

The J gene is TRBJ2-2, the V gene TRBV9, with 10 bases matching TRBD1. CDR3 length equals 17 residues. V lost 3 bases and J lost 3; bases outside the gene matches: 8. Germline CDR1 SGDLS, CDR2 YYNGEE. CDR3 DNA: TGTGCCAGCAGCGCAGACAGGGGGCTAGGAGACACCGGGGAGCTGTTTTTT. Protein sequence: CASSADRGLGDTGELFF.

This chain uses TRBV5-1 with TRBJ1-1, with D hard to call. CDR3 size: 13 residues. The germline V and J ends were trimmed by 2 bases and 4 bases, with 9 bases remaining between them. CDR1 is SGHRS, CDR2 YFSETQ, per germline. CDR3 DNA: TGCGCCAGCAGCTTCACCCGAACCACTGAAGCTTTCTTT. This sequence encodes CASSFTRTTEAFF.

The rearrangement links TRBV5-1 to TRBJ2-7; TRBD2 matches at 12 bases. The CDR3 extends over 16 amino acids. The germline gives CDR1 SGHRS, CDR2 YFSETQ. Trimming removed 5 bases from V and 2 bases from J; junction bases left unmatched: 8. DNA for the CDR3: TGCGCCAGCAGAAGGGATTCTAGCGGGGGGGCCTACGAGCAGTACTTC. Encoded protein: CASRRDSSGGAYEQYF.

This clone counts as medium-sized. J is TRBJ2-1 and V is TRBV11-1; 9 nucleotides align to TRBD2. V lost 3 bases and J lost 6; bases outside the gene matches: 12. The germline V gene has CDR1 SGHAT and CDR2 FQDESV (reference sequence). This CDR3 contains 17 residues. The CDR3 here is CASSFISGTSLLNEQFF. The CDR3 nucleotides are TGTGCCAGCAGCTTTATATCCGGGACTAGCTTACTCAATGAGCAGTTCTTC.

The chain carries TRBV29-1 and TRBJ1-1; 11 positions agree with TRBD1. Germline V gene data show CDR1 as SQVTM and CDR2 as ANQGSEA. The J segment lost 10 bases and the V segment lost 3 bases, leaving 1 base of the junction unmatched. The CDR3 sequence is 11 residues long. The CDR3 reads CSVEGQGGAFF. The CDR3 DNA reads as TGCAGCGTTGAGGGACAGGGGGGAGCTTTCTTT.

The chain carries TRBV9 and TRBJ1-3; D is unresolved. This CDR3 region has 13 residues. V gave up 0 bases and J gave up 1 base, with 2 bases separating them. Germline CDR1 is SGDLS and CDR2 is YYNGEE. CDR3 DNA: TGTGCCAGCAGCGTAGGATCTGGAAACACCATATATTTT. Protein sequence: CASSVGSGNTIYF.

This clone was counted a few times. The rearrangement links TRBV11-2 to TRBJ2-7; possible D gene TRBD2, 6 bases. The ends were cut back, 2 bases at V and 6 bases at J, with 11 bases in the middle. Germline CDR1 reads SGHAT; CDR2 reads FQNNGV. This CDR3 region has 13 residues. In nucleotides, the CDR3 is TGTGCCAGCAGCTTATGGCGGGAACTCGAGCAGTACTTC. Its translation: CASSLWRELEQYF.

The chain employs TRBV5-6 and TRBJ2-7, with TRBD2 as a possible D gene (6 bases). The V gene's germline CDR1 is SGHDT and CDR2 YYEEEE. V was trimmed by 3 bases and J by 2 bases, leaving 12 bases between them. This CDR3 region has 14 residues. The CDR3 sequence: CASSSSGLTYEQYF. As DNA, the CDR3 is TGTGCCAGCAGCTCCAGCGGGTTGACCTACGAGCAGTACTTC.

The V call is TRBV19, the J call TRBJ2-5, with a tentative D call TRBD2 (6 bases). Germline V lookup: CDR1 LNHDA, CDR2 SQIVND (reference sequence). The CDR3 has 15 residues. V was clipped by 7 bases and J by 5 bases, with 20 bases between them. CDR3 in DNA: TGTGCCAGTACCATCACCCTAGCGTACAGGGAGACCCAGTACTTC. Amino acid sequence: CASTITLAYRETQYF.

The chain employs TRBV5-4 and TRBJ2-3; 7 bases are a match to TRBD1. Germline V CDR1 and CDR2: SGHNT, YYREEE (reference sequence). V shed 2 bases, J shed 6 bases, and the junction held 21 bases outside the gene matches. The CDR3 consists of 19 residues. CDR3 nucleotide sequence: TGTGCCAGCAGCTTTTCTTTTGGTGAACAGGGGCCCATCACGGATACGCAGTATTTT. It codes for CASSFSFGEQGPITDTQYF.

The count of this clone is one. This chain uses TRBV6-6 with TRBJ2-7; D perhaps matches TRBD2 (5 bases). The CDR3 loop spans 14 amino acids. The V gene's germline CDR1 is MNHNY and CDR2 SVGAGI (reference sequence). Trimming pared 2 bases from V and 5 bases from J, leaving 13 bases between. CDR3 in amino acids: CASSYNGLGDEQYF. The CDR3 DNA reads as TGTGCCAGCAGTTACAATGGTCTGGGAGACGAGCAGTACTTC.

The gene calls are TRBV2 and TRBJ1-5, with D hard to call. Germline V gene data show CDR1 as SNHLY and CDR2 as FYNNEI. This CDR3 region has 15 residues. V lost 6 bases and J lost 11, with 23 bases in between. The CDR3 bases are TGTGCCAGCAGCGAACACCTGGTGCAAGATACGACCCAGCATTTT. Translating gives CASSEHLVQDTTQHF. The complete variable domain, with remaining parts taken from reference TRBV2 and TRBJ1-5, reads EPEVTQTPSHQVTQMGQEVILRCVPISNHLYFYWYRQILGQKVEFLVSFYNNEISEKSEIFDDQFSVERPDGSNFTLKIRSTKLEDSAMYFCASSEHLVQDTTQHFGDGTRLSIL.

The chain couples TRBV19 to TRBJ1-6; D call uncertain. Germline V gives CDR1 LNHDA, CDR2 SQIVND (reference sequence). V lost 3 bases to trimming and J lost 6 bases, with 3 bases between them. The CDR3 spans 12 residues. The CDR3 nucleotides read TGTGCCAGTAGTATGGGTAATTCACCCCTCCACTTT. Translation gives CASSMGNSPLHF.

This clone appeared a single time. V usage is TRBV4-1 and J usage is TRBJ1-2, with 7 nucleotides matching TRBD1. Germline V gives CDR1 MGHRA, CDR2 YSYEKL. CDR3 length: 17 residues. V was clipped by 4 bases and J by 3 bases; unmatched bases: 14. The CDR3 is CASSLLAHRGIDYGYTF. CDR3 sequence (DNA): TGCGCCAGCAGCCTCCTAGCCCACAGGGGAATTGACTATGGCTACACCTTC.

This clone was seen more than once but under ten times. The chain carries TRBV5-1 and TRBJ1-3, with D hard to call. CDR1 is SGHRS, CDR2 YFSETQ, per germline. V was shortened by 2 bases and J by 0 bases, with 12 bases between the two germline ends. The CDR3 length is 16 residues. Here the CDR3 reads CASSFPEDSSGNTIYF. The CDR3 region has the DNA TGCGCCAGCAGCTTTCCAGAGGACTCCTCTGGAAACACCATATATTTT.

This clone is judged medium-sized (0.01 to 0.1%). The chain recombines TRBV19 with TRBJ1-5, with unresolved D. The length of the CDR3 is 15 residues. The V gene lost 3 bases and the J gene lost 0 bases, with 9 bases spanning the gap. Germline V lookup: CDR1 LNHDA, CDR2 SQIVND (reference sequence). CDR3 protein: CASSMAAYSNQPQHF. In DNA, the CDR3 is TGTGCCAGTAGTATGGCAGCCTATAGCAATCAGCCCCAGCATTTT.

This sequence joins TRBV7-2 and TRBJ2-7; no clear D gene. Looked up from germline, CDR1 is SGHTA and CDR2 is FQGNSA. V lost 2 bases to trimming and J lost 2 bases, with 7 bases between them. The CDR3 length is 13 residues. CDR3 sequence reads: CASSLSRTYEQYF. CDR3 bases: TGTGCCAGCAGCTTATCCAGAACCTACGAGCAGTACTTC.

V and J are TRBV7-6 and TRBJ2-7; the match to TRBD2 covers 8 bases. This CDR3 is 15 amino acids long. J gave up 6 bases and V 1 base, and 8 bases lay outside the gene matches. Germline loops: CDR1 SGHVS, CDR2 FNYEAQ. The CDR3 coding sequence is TGTGCCAGCAGCTTAGTAAGAGGAAGCGGGAGCGAGCAGTACTTC. Translated: CASSLVRGSGSEQYF. The full variable domain, its missing parts supplied by reference TRBV7-6 and TRBJ2-7, is GAGVSQSPRYKVTKRGQDVALRCDPISGHVSLYWYRQALGQGPEFLTYFNYEAQQDKSGLPNDRFSAERPEGSISTLTIQRTEQRDSAMYRCASSLVRGSGSEQYFGPGTRLTVT.

J is TRBJ2-5 and V is TRBV7-3, with D possibly being TRBD1 (6 bases). In germline, CDR1 is SGHTA, CDR2 FQGTGA. The CDR3 runs 14 residues. V lost 3 bases to trimming and J lost 1 base, with 9 bases between them. Written as DNA, the CDR3 is TGTGCCAGCAGCTTGACAGGCGGCCAAGAGACCCAGTACTTC. It encodes CASSLTGGQETQYF.

The gene calls are TRBV11-2 and TRBJ1-6; 9 nucleotides line up with TRBD1. CDR1 and CDR2 (germline): SGHAT, FQNNGV. CDR3 size: 18 residues. Losses at the gene ends were 5 bases for V and 2 bases for J; bases not matched to a gene: 10. This chain's CDR3 is CASSPLRQGVTYNSPLHF. DNA of the CDR3: TGTGCCAGCAGCCCGCTCCGACAGGGGGTAACCTATAATTCACCCCTCCACTTT.

This chain joins TRBV7-8 and TRBJ1-3; tentatively, D is TRBD1 (5 bases). Trimming pared 2 bases from V and 8 bases from J, leaving 13 bases between. The CDR3 runs to 14 residues. Per the germline V gene, CDR1 is SGHVS and CDR2 is FQNEAQ. The CDR3 DNA reads TGTGCCAGCAGCTTATCAGGGAGTGCTCACACCATATATTTT. Protein: CASSLSGSAHTIYF.